The sample holds one count of the clone carrying this TCR beta chain. Its target is not known. The record originates from a study of neoadjuvant nivolumab and ipilimumab in lung cancer. Study observations and caveats: TCR sequencing covered a small number of samples. Higher pretherapy blood TCR richness went with higher resected-tumor richness.

Germline V gene data show CDR1 as MGHRA and CDR2 as YSYEKL. The CDR3 is 15 amino acids. Germline trimming cut 4 bases from V and 0 bases from J; bases unmatched to any gene: 0. Generated by immunoSEQ multiplex PCR, the TCRdb table keeps only in-frame clones and is missing some. The repertoire holds 30,000 to 35,000 clones, with roughly 90% as singletons. The receptor was isolated from an adult with non-small cell lung cancer. The J gene is TRBJ2-1, the V gene TRBV4-1; 10 bases map to TRBD2. Sequenced material: peripheral blood, taken after neoadjuvant nivolumab, alone or with ipilimumab, at or shortly before surgery. The CDR3 DNA sequence: TGCGCCAGCAGCCTAGCGGGAGGCTCCTACAATGAGCAGTTCTTC. Its protein product is CASSLAGGSYNEQFF.